These 7 T cell receptor beta chains share one sample of origin, sequenced in a study of response to subunit inactivated influenza vaccine. One entry per CDR3 protein results from TCRdb running MiXCR on the RT-PCR reads. The sample has some 600,000 distinct CDR3 sequences, 14% seen once. Source: PBMCs from blood, taken around two weeks before vaccination. All receptors come from a man aged 45-65 years who received an inactivated influenza vaccine.

This clonotype was observed a few times. This CDR3 reads CSAEGLATYEQYF. The CDR3 coding sequence is TGCAGTGCGGAAGGACTAGCCACCTACGAGCAGTACTTC. V usage is TRBV20-1 and J usage is TRBJ2-7; 8 bases are shared with TRBD2. V shed 6 bases and J 2 bases; nucleotides not matched to a gene: 6. The CDR3 totals 13 residues. Germline CDR1 is DFQATT and CDR2 is SNEGSKA (reference sequence).

This clonotype has more than one count but fewer than ten. This chain uses TRBV7-9 with TRBJ2-5; possible D gene TRBD2, 5 bases. Trimming stripped 7 bases from V and 6 bases from J, with 21 bases between. CDR1 is SEHNR and CDR2 is FQNEAQ in the germline V gene (reference sequence). The CDR3 is made up of 15 amino acids. For the CDR3, the DNA is TGTGCCAGCAACGAGGGCGGACCGTCGTCCCAGACCCAGTACTTC. Protein product: CASNEGGPSSQTQYF.

Ten or more counts support this clonotype. The chain combines TRBV20-1 with TRBJ1-1; D unclear. V lost 1 base and J 6 bases, leaving 9 bases between the germline ends. CDR1 is DFQATT, CDR2 SNEGSKA, per germline (reference sequence). The length of the CDR3 is 12 residues. The CDR3 DNA reads TGCAGTGCTAGAGTGTGGAGATCTGAAGCTTTCTTT. Residues: CSARVWRSEAFF.

This clonotype has more than one count but fewer than ten. This chain connects TRBV21-1 to TRBJ2-2; the table's D call, TRBD1, was not checked against the DNA. TRBV21-1 is termed a pseudogene. The CDR3 runs 16 residues. DNA for the CDR3: TGTGCCAGCAGCAAAGTTGGAGGGGGCAAAGACGGGGAGCTGTTTTTT. Its translation: CASSKVGGGKDGELFF.

CDR3: CASSGTGSEWNYEQYF. DNA of the CDR3: TGTGCCAGCAGTGGGACAGGGTCGGAGTGGAACTACGAGCAGTACTTC. V is TRBV12-3 or TRBV12-4 and J is TRBJ2-7, with TRBD1 identical over 9 bases. The CDR3 has 16 amino acids. Trimming at V came to 5 bases and at J to 3 bases, leaving 11 bases not matched to a gene.

This clonotype was counted ten times or more. The chain couples TRBV6-5 to TRBJ2-2; D might be TRBD1 (6 bases). Looked up from germline, CDR1 is MNHEY and CDR2 is SVGAGI. V dropped 7 bases and J dropped 3 bases, with 6 bases sitting between them. The CDR3 totals 12 residues. In nucleotides, the CDR3 is TGTGCCAGCAAGGGGGACACCGGGGAGCTGTTTTTT. Its protein is CASKGDTGELFF.

V usage is TRBV30 and J usage is TRBJ2-4; 8 bases agree with TRBD2. Germline V gene lookup returns CDR1 GTSNPN and CDR2 SVGIG (reference sequence). The CDR3 contains 12 residues. J lost 5 bases, V lost 8 bases, and 5 bases had no gene match. The CDR3 sequence: CAGWREENIQYF. The CDR3 DNA reads TGTGCCGGTTGGCGGGAGGAAAACATTCAGTACTTC.